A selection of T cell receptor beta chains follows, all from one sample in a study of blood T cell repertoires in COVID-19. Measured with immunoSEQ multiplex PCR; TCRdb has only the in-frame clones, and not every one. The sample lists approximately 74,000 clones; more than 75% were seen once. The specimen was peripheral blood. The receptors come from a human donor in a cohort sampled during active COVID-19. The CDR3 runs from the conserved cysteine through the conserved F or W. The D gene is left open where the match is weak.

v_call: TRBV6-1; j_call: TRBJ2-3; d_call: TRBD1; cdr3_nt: TGTGCCAGCAGTGACCTATCGGCAGGGGGCGCAGATACGCAGTATTTT; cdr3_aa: CASSDLSAGGADTQYF
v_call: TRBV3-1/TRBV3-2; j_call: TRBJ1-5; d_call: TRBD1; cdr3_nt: TGTGCCAGCAGTCTAACAGGGGTCAAGCAGCCCCAGCATTTT; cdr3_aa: CASSLTGVKQPQHF
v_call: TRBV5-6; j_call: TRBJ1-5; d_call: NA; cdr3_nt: TGTGCCAGCAGCTTGATGGGGCAGACTAGCAATCAGCCCCAGCATTTT; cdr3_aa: CASSLMGQTSNQPQHF
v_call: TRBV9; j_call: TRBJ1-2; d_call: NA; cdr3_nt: TGTGCCAGCAGCGTAGCTACAGGGAACTATGGCTACACCTTC; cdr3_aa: CASSVATGNYGYTF
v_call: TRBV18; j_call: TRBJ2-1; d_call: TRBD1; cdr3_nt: TGTGCCAGCTCTCTAGGGACAGGGCCGGGCAATGAGCAGTTCTTC; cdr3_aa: CASSLGTGPGNEQFF
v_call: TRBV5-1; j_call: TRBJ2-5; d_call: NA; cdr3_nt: TGCGCCAGCAGCTTGACGGGGAGGGAGACCCAGTACTTC; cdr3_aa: CASSLTGRETQYF
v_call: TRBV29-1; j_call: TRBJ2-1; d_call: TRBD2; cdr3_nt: TGCAGCGCTGGACTAGCGGGAGTCTTCAATGAGCAGTTCTTC; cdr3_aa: CSAGLAGVFNEQFF
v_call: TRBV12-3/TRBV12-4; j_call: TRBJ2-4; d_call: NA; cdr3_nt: TGTGCCAGCAGTTTACTAAACTCCATTCAGTACTTC; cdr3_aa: CASSLLNSIQYF
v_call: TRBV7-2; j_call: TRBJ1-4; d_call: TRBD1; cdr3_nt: TGTGCCAGCAGTCGCGACAGGGGTGGGGAAAAACTGTTTTTT; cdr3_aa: CASSRDRGGEKLFF
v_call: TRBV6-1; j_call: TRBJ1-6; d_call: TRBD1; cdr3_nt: TGTGCCAGCAGTGATACCCCCGGACAGGGTATGTCACCCCTCCACTTT; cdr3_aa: CASSDTPGQGMSPLHF